The clone carrying this T cell receptor (beta chain) showed up just once. Its antigen is undetermined. This sample was taken from a study of cytomegalovirus exposure and HLA in healthy donors. Researchers ran the PCR with 60 Vbeta and 13 Jbeta primers. Using immunoSEQ multiplex PCR, the repertoire was profiled, and TCRdb retains in-frame clones only, with some absent. The table lists 150,000 to 200,000 clones, 81% of them singletons. Study-wide results and limits: The classifier reportedly diagnosed cytomegalovirus status with high specificity and sensitivity. A list of 150 to 200 TCR beta chains associated with cytomegalovirus was given. Fewer N-insertions (relative to the approximately 700-donor mean) were reportedly seen in an Asian-associated ancestry cluster in a later analysis. Earlier findings revealed that most TCR beta V segments proved productive either about 87% or about 30% of the time.

Sequencing was performed on PBMCs. This TCR was recovered from a woman younger than 35 in good health and CMV-seropositive.

Written as DNA, the CDR3 is TGTGCCAGCAGCGTAGGTACGGGGTCCTTGGGCAAAAACATTCAGTACTTC. It translates to CASSVGTGSLGKNIQYF. The chain couples TRBV9 to TRBJ2-4; tentatively, D is TRBD2 (5 bases). Germline lookup yields CDR1 SGDLS and CDR2 YYNGEE. Trimming left V 0 bases short and J 3 bases short, with 16 bases between. The CDR3 runs 17 residues.